Each of the 27 T cell receptor beta chains below was sequenced from the same sample in a study of blood T cells in healthy people across ages. Next came a second PCR, run for 7 to 11 cycles, which used a sample-barcoded 5' primer along with a J-beta primer mix. A single record per CDR3 protein comes from TCRdb applying MiXCR to the 5' RACE reads. The sample records more than 800,000 distinct CDR3 sequences, more than 25% being singletons. Sequencing input: blood. These receptors were collected from a woman over 75 in good health.

This clonotype was counted a few times. The chain uses TRBV5-1 and TRBJ2-5, with 7 bases lining up with TRBD1. The V gene end was trimmed by 3 bases and the J gene end by 2 bases; junction bases not matched to a gene: 10. This CDR3 is built from 16 residues. CDR1 is SGHRS, CDR2 YFSETQ, per germline. CDR3 DNA sequence: TGCGCCAGCAGCTCAACAGGGGCCACATTTCAAGAGACCCAGTACTTC. Translating it yields CASSSTGATFQETQYF.

This clonotype was counted between two and nine times. A clone one base away is much larger, so this may be a read error. This chain uses TRBV29-1 with TRBJ2-5, with 14 nucleotides matching TRBD2. Germline V gene data show CDR1 as SQVTM and CDR2 as ANQGSEA. The CDR3 spans 15 residues. CDR3 DNA: TGCAGCGTACGACTAGCGGGGGGGTACCAAGGGACCCAGTACTTC. Encoded protein: CSVRLAGGYQGTQYF.

The chain uses TRBV7-2 and TRBJ1-2; D is undetermined. The germline V and J ends were trimmed by 5 bases and 8 bases, with 12 bases remaining between them. Germline CDR1 reads SGHTA; CDR2 reads FQGNSA. CDR3 length: 12 residues. CDR3 DNA sequence: TGTGCCAGCAGCGCATGGGTGAGAGGCTACACCTTC. This translates into CASSAWVRGYTF.

The table lists this clonotype with a count of one. The chain carries TRBV4-1 and TRBJ1-1; D not certain. The CDR3 spans 13 residues. Trimming shortened V by 3 bases and J by 7 bases, and 12 bases separated the two germline ends. Looked up from germline, CDR1 is MGHRA and CDR2 is YSYEKL. CDR3 in DNA: TGCGCCAGCAGCCATTCCAGGACCTTTGAAGCTTTCTTT. Translated: CASSHSRTFEAFF.

This clonotype has only a few counts. V usage is TRBV6-5 and J usage is TRBJ1-2; 10 nucleotides line up with TRBD1. The CDR3 is 14 residues long. Trimming at V came to 6 bases and at J to 4 bases, leaving 5 bases not matched to a gene. Germline V gives CDR1 MNHEY, CDR2 SVGAGI. CDR3 DNA sequence: TGTGCCAGCAGGACAGGGGGCCGAATCTATGGCTACACCTTC. It codes for CASRTGGRIYGYTF.

A word on this clonotype: The conserved phenylalanine or tryptophan is not found at the CDR3 terminus, so this likely reflects a read error. V gene TRBV7-2 combines with J gene TRBJ2-1; 10 positions agree with TRBD2. Germline CDR1 SGHTA, CDR2 FQGNSA. CDR3 length: 15 residues. V dropped 5 bases and J dropped 7; count of bases not matched to a gene: 8. The CDR3 is CASSMAAGGLNEQFS. The CDR3 DNA reads TGTGCCAGCAGCATGGCAGCGGGGGGGCTAAATGAGCAGTTCTCC.

This clonotype was picked up a small number of times. V usage is TRBV2 and J usage is TRBJ1-1; 7 bases agree with TRBD1. Germline trimming cut 6 bases from V and 7 bases from J; bases unmatched to any gene: 8. Germline V CDR1 and CDR2: SNHLY, FYNNEI. This CDR3 region has 13 residues. The CDR3 here is CASRGRQGGEAFF. CDR3 DNA sequence: TGTGCCAGCAGGGGTCGACAGGGCGGTGAAGCTTTCTTT.

A few counts support this clonotype. The chain links TRBV6-1 to TRBJ1-5, with a weak D call TRBD1 (5 bases). The CDR3 sequence is 14 residues long. The V and J ends lost 7 bases and 2 bases respectively, with 12 bases between them. Germline V gene sequence: CDR1 MNHNS, CDR2 SASEGT. The CDR3 protein is CASNDMGGNQPQHF. CDR3 bases: TGTGCCAGCAATGACATGGGGGGCAATCAGCCCCAGCATTTT.

This clonotype occurred many times. The rearrangement uses TRBV10-2 and TRBJ1-2; D unresolved. This CDR3 has 14 amino acids. In germline, CDR1 is WSHSY, CDR2 SAAADI. V shed 3 bases and J shed 4 bases, with 12 bases lying between them. Here the CDR3 reads CASSDPVRSYGYTF. The CDR3 DNA reads as TGCGCCAGCAGTGACCCCGTCAGGAGCTATGGCTACACCTTC.

This clonotype has at least ten counts. The rearrangement joins TRBV28 to TRBJ1-2, with unresolved D. CDR1 and CDR2 (germline): MDHEN, SYDVKM. This CDR3 comprises 16 residues. V was cut by 4 bases and J by 3 bases, with 18 bases left in between. The DNA for the CDR3 is TGTGCCAGCAGTTCGGGCGGGAGGCTCGTGGACTATGGCTACACCTTC. Residues: CASSSGGRLVDYGYTF.

At least ten counts were recorded for this clonotype. In DNA form, the CDR3 reads TGTGCCAGCAGCCGGACACCCAGCCGCACAGATACGCAGTATTTT. It encodes CASSRTPSRTDTQYF. The chain combines TRBV7-2 with TRBJ2-3, with D perhaps TRBD1 (5 bases). The CDR3 length is 15 residues. Germline V gene lookup returns CDR1 SGHTA and CDR2 FQGNSA. Trimming removed 5 bases from V and 1 base from J, with 13 bases in between.

The V call is TRBV2, the J call TRBJ2-1, with D perhaps matching TRBD2 (5 bases). The J call is in doubt because the DNA end fits TRBJ2-7 better. Per the germline V gene, CDR1 is SNHLY and CDR2 is FYNNEI. The CDR3 contains 16 residues. The CDR3 protein is CASSEEVFHTYNEQYF. DNA for the CDR3: TGTGCCAGCAGTGAGGAGGTTTTCCATACCTACAATGAGCAGTACTTC.

This clonotype was seen more than once but under ten times. The CDR3 coding sequence is TGTGCCAGCAGTTTAGACTACAGGGCAAGGGGGACTGAAGCTTTCTTT. Translating it yields CASSLDYRARGTEAFF. The chain links TRBV12-3 or TRBV12-4 to TRBJ1-1; perhaps TRBD1 as D (6 bases). V was cut by 1 base and J by 5 bases, with 17 bases left in between. This CDR3 has 16 residues.

At least ten counts were recorded for this clonotype. The chain uses TRBV7-2 and TRBJ2-6, with 8 nucleotides matching TRBD1. V lost 6 bases, J lost 0 bases, and 7 bases stayed unmatched. There are 17 residues in the CDR3. Germline V lookup: CDR1 SGHTA, CDR2 FQGNSA. The CDR3: CASRGQVFLSGANVLTF. CDR3 in DNA: TGTGCCAGCAGGGGACAGGTTTTCCTCTCTGGGGCCAACGTCCTGACTTTC. The variable domain in full, completed from reference TRBV7-2 and TRBJ2-6, reads GAGVSQSPSNKVTEKGKDVELRCDPISGHTALYWYRQSLGQGLEFLIYFQGNSAPDKSGLPSDRFSAERTGGSVSTLTIQRTQQEDSAVYLCASRGQVFLSGANVLTFGAGSRLTVL.

The sample holds many counts of this clonotype. The rearrangement joins TRBV6-6 to TRBJ2-1; possibly TRBD1 for D (6 bases). The V gene's germline CDR1 is MNHNY and CDR2 SVGAGI (reference sequence). V lost 7 bases and J lost 4, with 20 bases in between. This CDR3 is 16 amino acids long. This CDR3 is CASTLGDTLVYNEQFF. The DNA for the CDR3 is TGTGCCAGCACCCTGGGGGACACCTTGGTATACAATGAGCAGTTCTTC.

Only a few counts were recorded for this clonotype. V usage is TRBV30 and J usage is TRBJ2-2; D perhaps matches TRBD1 (5 bases). V was pared by 6 bases and J by 6 bases, with 14 bases between. Germline values: CDR1 GTSNPN, CDR2 SVGIG (reference sequence). This CDR3 comprises 13 residues. The CDR3 coding sequence is TGTGCCTGTATCAAGAAGGGGTCCGGGGAGCTGTTTTTT. It encodes CACIKKGSGELFF. The full variable domain, in which reference TRBV30 and TRBJ2-2 provide the parts outside the CDR3, is SQTIHQWPATLVQPVGSPLSLECTVEGTSNPNLYWYRQAAGRGLQLLFYSVGIGQISSEVPQNLSASRPQDRQFILSSKKLLLSDSGFYLCACIKKGSGELFFGEGSRLTVL.

This rearrangement joins TRBV7-9 to TRBJ1-6, with 10 bases identical to TRBD1. Germline-derived CDR1 and CDR2 are SEHNR and FQNEAQ (reference sequence). V was clipped by 11 bases and J by 8 bases; unmatched bases: 9. CDR3 size: 14 residues. The CDR3 DNA reads TGTGCCGGTCAACGGGGGACAGGGGATTCACCCCTCCACTTT. Amino acids: CAGQRGTGDSPLHF.

The sample holds many counts of this clonotype. The V and J genes are TRBV5-6 and TRBJ1-2, with no clear D. V was clipped by 2 bases and J by 4 bases, with 6 bases between them. This CDR3 spans 12 amino acids. Per the germline V gene, CDR1 is SGHDT and CDR2 is YYEEEE. The CDR3 coding sequence is TGTGCCAGCAGCTTAATCTCCTATGGCTACACCTTC. Protein sequence: CASSLISYGYTF.

The V and J genes are TRBV7-6 and TRBJ2-5, with 10 positions matching TRBD1. Germline V gene data show CDR1 as SGHVS and CDR2 as FNYEAQ. The J segment lost 5 bases and the V segment lost 2 bases, leaving 11 bases of the junction unmatched. The CDR3 is made up of 17 amino acids. CDR3 amino acids: CASSLSAGTGVAETQYF. The CDR3, as DNA: TGTGCCAGCAGCTTATCTGCCGGGACAGGGGTAGCGGAGACCCAGTACTTC.

This clonotype occurred many times. The gene calls are TRBV6-2 or TRBV6-3 and TRBJ2-1, with 8 bases aligning to TRBD2. CDR3 length equals 19 residues. J was trimmed by 5 bases and V by 5 bases; bases with no gene match: 20. Germline assignment: CDR1 MNHEY and CDR2 SVGEGT. For the CDR3, the DNA is TGTGCCAGCAGTCAGGGGATTAGGACTAGGCGGGGGGACCACAATGAGCAGTTCTTC. This sequence encodes CASSQGIRTRRGDHNEQFF.

On this clonotype: The junction shows a germline mismatch at one end, possibly a read error. This sequence joins TRBV3-1 and TRBJ1-6; TRBD1 agrees at 9 bases. The CDR3 covers 14 residues. CDR1 is LGHDT and CDR2 is YNNKEL in the germline V gene (reference sequence). The CDR3 sequence: CASGQGTGNSPLHF. The CDR3 DNA is TGTGCCAGCGGCCAAGGGACAGGGAATTCACCCCTCCACTTT.

The chain joins TRBV5-4 to TRBJ2-3; 12 positions match TRBD1. V lost 3 bases and J lost 9; bases outside the gene matches: 8. This CDR3 is 15 amino acids long. CDR1 and CDR2 (germline): SGHNT, YYREEE (reference sequence). CDR3 in DNA: TGTGCCAGCAGCTCAGCCGGGACAGGGGGCCAAACGCAGTATTTT. This codes for CASSSAGTGGQTQYF. Together with reference TRBV5-4 and TRBJ2-3, the CDR3 gives the full variable domain: ETGVTQSPTHLIKTRGQQVTLRCSSQSGHNTVSWYQQALGQGPQFIFQYYREEENGRGNFPPRFSGLQFPNYSSELNVNALELDDSALYLCASSSAGTGGQTQYFGPGTRLTVL.

This clonotype was recorded a few times. A clone one base away is much larger, so this may be a read error. This chain links TRBV6-5 with TRBJ2-5; 10 bases are shared with TRBD2. V dropped 7 bases and J dropped 11; count of bases not matched to a gene: 16. This CDR3 is built from 15 residues. The germline CDR1 and CDR2 sequences are MNHEY and SVGAGI. DNA for the CDR3: TGTGCCAGCAAAAACCAAGCGGGGGGGCCGCATGAGCAGTACTTC. It codes for CASKNQAGGPHEQYF.

The chain links TRBV20-1 to TRBJ1-1; maybe TRBD1 (6 bases). The CDR3 extends over 14 amino acids. The germline gives CDR1 DFQATT, CDR2 SNEGSKA (reference sequence). Trimming left V 3 bases short and J 1 base short, with 12 bases between. CDR3 residues: CSARKTGWNTEAFF. The CDR3 bases are TGCAGTGCTAGGAAGACAGGATGGAACACTGAAGCTTTCTTT.

This clonotype was seen ten or more times. The J gene is TRBJ2-6, the V gene TRBV24-1; 8 nucleotides align to TRBD1. Germline-derived CDR1 and CDR2 are KGHDR and SFDVKD. Trimming removed 6 bases from V and 2 bases from J; junction bases left unmatched: 5. The CDR3 totals 16 residues. The CDR3 DNA is TGTGCCACCAGTCCGGGACAGGTCGCTGGGGCCAACGTCCTGACTTTC. Its protein product is CATSPGQVAGANVLTF.

This clonotype was observed many times. The chain links TRBV20-1 to TRBJ1-1; D gene ambiguous. V was pared by 0 bases and J by 1 base, with 9 bases between. Germline-derived CDR1 and CDR2 are DFQATT and SNEGSKA (reference sequence). This CDR3 has 14 amino acids. CDR3 DNA sequence: TGCAGTGCTAGAGATTACGGAGGGAACACTGAAGCTTTCTTT. Amino acids: CSARDYGGNTEAFF.

The genes are TRBV6-1 and TRBJ2-1, with D perhaps matching TRBD2 (7 bases). The CDR3 spans 16 residues. Trimming left V 4 bases short and J 2 bases short, with 15 bases between. The germline CDR1 and CDR2 sequences are MNHNS and SASEGT. This CDR3 is CASSGEGGITYNEQFF. DNA for the CDR3: TGTGCCAGCAGTGGCGAGGGGGGGATCACCTACAATGAGCAGTTCTTC.